One sample yielded the 15 T cell receptor beta chains listed below, sequenced in a study of T cell responses to AZD1222 COVID-19 vaccine. Assay used: immunoSEQ multiplex PCR; TCRdb lists only in-frame clones, some missing. The sample has roughly 120,000 clones; roughly 86% are singletons. Source: peripheral blood, taken on day 0 of AZD1222 vaccination. The receptor source for this set is an adult in good health.

This clone is categorized as medium-sized (0.01 to 0.1%). The J gene is TRBJ1-4, the V gene TRBV5-1; D not resolved. Germline V gene lookup returns CDR1 SGHRS and CDR2 YFSETQ. This CDR3 comprises 16 residues. Trimming shortened V by 4 bases and J by 6 bases, and 19 bases separated the two germline ends. As DNA, the CDR3 is TGCGCCAGCAGCCCGGGAGTGGCAGATTCGTATGAAAAACTGTTTTTT. Its translation: CASSPGVADSYEKLFF.

The sample holds one count of this clone. The genes are TRBV11-1 and TRBJ1-1; D is ambiguous. Deletions cut 0 bases from V and 6 bases from J, with 14 bases between. The CDR3 is made up of 15 amino acids. CDR1 and CDR2 from the germline V gene are SGHAT and FQDESV (reference sequence). The CDR3 reads CASSLAMGPVAEAFF. Here the CDR3 DNA reads TGTGCCAGCAGCTTAGCGATGGGTCCCGTTGCTGAAGCTTTCTTT.

The chain has TRBV4-1 and TRBJ1-4; D unclear. V was cut by 0 bases and J by 8 bases, with 10 bases left in between. Germline V gene lookup returns CDR1 MGHRA and CDR2 YSYEKL. The CDR3 has 14 amino acids. CDR3 sequence reads: CASSQEEVREKLFF. In nucleotides, the CDR3 is TGCGCCAGCAGCCAAGAAGAAGTTAGGGAAAAACTGTTTTTT.

The CDR3 reads CASSDRTGQAYGYTF. CDR3 sequence (DNA): TGTGCCAGCAGTGATAGGACAGGGCAGGCCTATGGCTACACCTTC. The V gene is TRBV25-1, the J gene TRBJ1-2; 8 nucleotides line up with TRBD1. The CDR3 sequence is 15 residues long. Losses at the gene ends were 3 bases for V and 4 bases for J; bases not matched to a gene: 7. Germline lookup yields CDR1 MGHDK and CDR2 SYGVNS.

This clone has a handful of counts. The V and J genes are TRBV5-6 and TRBJ1-6, with TRBD1 identical over 8 bases. Germline CDR1 and CDR2: SGHDT and YYEEEE. V shed 4 bases, J shed 0 bases, and the junction held 6 bases outside the gene matches. The CDR3 extends over 17 amino acids. CDR3 residues: CASSPQDRASYNSPLHF. As DNA, the CDR3 is TGTGCCAGCAGCCCACAGGACAGGGCCTCCTATAATTCACCCCTCCACTTT.

The chain couples TRBV3-1 (or the pseudogene TRBV3-2) to TRBJ1-5; D is uncertain. The CDR3 runs 15 residues. Trimming removed 6 bases at V and 1 base at J, with 13 bases between. Germline V CDR1 and CDR2: LGHDT, YNNKEL (reference sequence). The CDR3 region is CASSPGSHSNQPQHF. The DNA for the CDR3 is TGTGCCAGCAGTCCCGGGAGTCACAGCAATCAGCCCCAGCATTTT.

The chain is built from TRBV13 and TRBJ2-7; 11 nucleotides agree with TRBD1. J was trimmed by 7 bases and V by 5 bases; bases with no gene match: 13. CDR1 PRHDT and CDR2 FYEKMQ come from the germline V gene (reference sequence). The CDR3 is made up of 16 amino acids. This CDR3 reads CASSRGWTGGTGEQYF. DNA for the CDR3: TGTGCCAGCAGCCGAGGATGGACAGGGGGCACGGGGGAGCAGTACTTC.

A remark on this clone: This sample also contains other DNA sequences that code for the same CDR3. The genes are TRBV27 and TRBJ1-5; no reliable D call. Germline CDR1 is MNHEY and CDR2 is SMNVEV (reference sequence). CDR3 length equals 14 residues. The V and J ends lost 2 bases and 2 bases respectively, with 7 bases between them. CDR3 sequence: CASSLGWGNQPQHF. For the CDR3, the DNA is TGTGCCAGCAGTTTAGGGTGGGGCAATCAGCCCCAGCATTTT.

This clone was seen only once. The gene calls are TRBV19 and TRBJ1-5; weak D call: TRBD1 (5 bases). From germline, CDR1 is LNHDA and CDR2 SQIVND (reference sequence). V dropped 7 bases and J dropped 0 bases, with 13 bases sitting between them. CDR3 length equals 15 residues. CDR3 protein: CASNGQPGSNQPQHF. CDR3 DNA: TGTGCCAGTAACGGACAACCGGGTAGCAATCAGCCCCAGCATTTT. Supplemented by reference TRBV19 and TRBJ1-5, the full variable domain reads DGGITQSPKYLFRKEGQNVTLSCEQNLNHDAMYWYRQDPGQGLRLIYYSQIVNDFQKGDIAEGYSVSREKKESFPLTVTSAQKNPTAFYLCASNGQPGSNQPQHFGDGTRLSIL.

The chain is built from TRBV9 and TRBJ2-6; 9 bases agree with TRBD2. J gave up 1 base and V 0 bases, and 14 bases lay outside the gene matches. The CDR3 totals 21 residues. Germline CDR1 and CDR2: SGDLS and YYNGEE. The CDR3 bases are TGTGCCAGCAGCGTAGGACTGGCCCCGGGACTAGCTCCTTCTGGGGCCAACGTCCTGACTTTC. Amino acids: CASSVGLAPGLAPSGANVLTF.

The J gene is TRBJ2-2, the V gene TRBV4-1; 11 nucleotides align to TRBD1. Germline V lookup: CDR1 MGHRA, CDR2 YSYEKL. This CDR3 region has 17 residues. After removal of 3 bases from V and 5 bases from J, the junction contained 8 bases not matched to a gene. For the CDR3, the DNA is TGCGCCAGCAGCCAGCACGGGACAGGGGGTCGGACCGGGGAGCTGTTTTTT. This gives the protein CASSQHGTGGRTGELFF.

This chain uses TRBV6-5 with TRBJ2-7; D is unresolved. CDR1 MNHEY and CDR2 SVGAGI come from the germline V gene. The CDR3 length is 14 residues. Deletions cut 4 bases from V and 4 bases from J, with 14 bases between. The CDR3 is CASSSVGKLYEQYF. CDR3 coding DNA: TGTGCCAGCAGTTCCGTCGGAAAATTGTACGAGCAGTACTTC.

CDR3 protein: CASSSAGGRGYTF. The CDR3 nucleotides read TGTGCCAGCAGTTCCGCAGGGGGACGGGGCTACACCTTC. The chain joins TRBV28 to TRBJ1-2; 7 bases agree with TRBD1. V lost 4 bases and J lost 8; bases outside the gene matches: 7. Germline values: CDR1 MDHEN, CDR2 SYDVKM. The CDR3 loop spans 13 amino acids.

The rearrangement links TRBV7-9 to TRBJ1-2; 7 bases agree with TRBD1. The germline V gene has CDR1 SEHNR and CDR2 FQNEAQ (reference sequence). CDR3 length equals 14 residues. J lost 4 bases, V lost 1 base, and 3 bases had no gene match. The CDR3 is CASSLEGQVYGYTF. In nucleotides, the CDR3 is TGTGCCAGCAGCTTAGAAGGACAGGTCTATGGCTACACCTTC. Variable domain in full (rest from reference TRBV7-9 and TRBJ1-2): DTGVSQNPRHKITKRGQNVTFRCDPISEHNRLYWYRQTLGQGPEFLTYFQNEAQLEKSRLLSDRFSAERPKGSFSTLEIQRTEQGDSAMYLCASSLEGQVYGYTFGSGTRLTVV.

V usage is TRBV5-1 and J usage is TRBJ2-2; no clear D. The CDR3 has 15 amino acids. V lost 2 bases and J lost 2, with 10 bases in between. Per the germline V gene, CDR1 is SGHRS and CDR2 is YFSETQ. The CDR3 region is CASSFDSGNTGELFF. The CDR3 coding sequence is TGCGCCAGCAGCTTCGATTCCGGTAACACCGGGGAGCTGTTTTTT.